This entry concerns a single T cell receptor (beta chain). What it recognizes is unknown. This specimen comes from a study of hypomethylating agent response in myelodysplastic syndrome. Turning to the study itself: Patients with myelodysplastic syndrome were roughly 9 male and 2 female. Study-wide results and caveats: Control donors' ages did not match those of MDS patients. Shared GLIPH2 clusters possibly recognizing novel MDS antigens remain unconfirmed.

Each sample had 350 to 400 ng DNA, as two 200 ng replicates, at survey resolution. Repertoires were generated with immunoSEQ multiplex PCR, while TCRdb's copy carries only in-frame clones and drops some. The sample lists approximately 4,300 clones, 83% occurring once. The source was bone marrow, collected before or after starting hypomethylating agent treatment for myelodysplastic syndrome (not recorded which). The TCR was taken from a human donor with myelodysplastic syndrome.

The CDR3 is CASSQGLLKNTEAFF. CDR3 bases: TGTGCCAGCAGCCAGGGACTTTTAAAGAACACTGAAGCTTTCTTT. This chain links TRBV14 with TRBJ1-1, with a tentative D call TRBD1 (5 bases). The CDR3 consists of 15 residues. Germline CDR1 SGHDN, CDR2 FVKESK. V was shortened by 3 bases and J by 1 base, with 12 bases between the two germline ends.